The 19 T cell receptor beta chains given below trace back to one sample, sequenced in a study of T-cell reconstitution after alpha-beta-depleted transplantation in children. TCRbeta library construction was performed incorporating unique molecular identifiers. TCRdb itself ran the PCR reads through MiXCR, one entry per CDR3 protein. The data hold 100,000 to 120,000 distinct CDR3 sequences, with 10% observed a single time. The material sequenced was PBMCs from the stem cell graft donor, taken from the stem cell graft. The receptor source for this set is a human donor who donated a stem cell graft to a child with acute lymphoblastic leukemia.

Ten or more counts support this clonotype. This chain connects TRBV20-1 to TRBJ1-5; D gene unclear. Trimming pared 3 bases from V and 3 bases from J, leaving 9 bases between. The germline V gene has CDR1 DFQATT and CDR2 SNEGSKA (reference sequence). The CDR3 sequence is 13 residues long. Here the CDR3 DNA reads TGCAGTGCTAGCCGGGAAAACAATCAGCCCCAGCATTTT. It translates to CSASRENNQPQHF.

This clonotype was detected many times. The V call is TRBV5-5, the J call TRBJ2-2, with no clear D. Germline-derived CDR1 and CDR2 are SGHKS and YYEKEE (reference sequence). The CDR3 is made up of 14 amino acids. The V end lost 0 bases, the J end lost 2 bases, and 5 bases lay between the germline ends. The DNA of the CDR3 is TGTGCCAGCAGCTTGGTGGTTAACACCGGGGAGCTGTTTTTT. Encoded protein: CASSLVVNTGELFF.

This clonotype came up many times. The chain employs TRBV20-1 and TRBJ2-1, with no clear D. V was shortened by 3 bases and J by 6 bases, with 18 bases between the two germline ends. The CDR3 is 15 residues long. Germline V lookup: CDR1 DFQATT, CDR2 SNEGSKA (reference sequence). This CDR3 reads CSASESSLRGNEQFF. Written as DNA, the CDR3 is TGCAGTGCTAGCGAGTCCAGCCTCAGAGGCAATGAGCAGTTCTTC.

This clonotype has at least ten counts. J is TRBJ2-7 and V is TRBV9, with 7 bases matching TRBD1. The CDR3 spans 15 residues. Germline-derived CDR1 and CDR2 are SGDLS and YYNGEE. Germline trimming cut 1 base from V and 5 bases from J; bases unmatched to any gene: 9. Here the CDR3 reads CASSVYSDRVDEQYF. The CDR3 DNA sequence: TGTGCCAGCAGCGTATATAGTGACAGGGTCGACGAGCAGTACTTC.

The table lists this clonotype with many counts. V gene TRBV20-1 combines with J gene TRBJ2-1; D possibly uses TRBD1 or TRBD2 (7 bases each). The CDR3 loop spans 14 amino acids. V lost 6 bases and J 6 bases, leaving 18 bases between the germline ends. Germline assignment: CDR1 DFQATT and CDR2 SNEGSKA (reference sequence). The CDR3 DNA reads TGCAGTGCGGAAGGGAGGGGGCGCCGCAATGAGCAGTTCTTC. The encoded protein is CSAEGRGRRNEQFF.

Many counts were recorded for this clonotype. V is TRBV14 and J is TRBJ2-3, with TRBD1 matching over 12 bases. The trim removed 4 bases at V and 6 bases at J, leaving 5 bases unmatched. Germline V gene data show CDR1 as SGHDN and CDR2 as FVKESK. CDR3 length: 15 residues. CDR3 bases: TGTGCCAGCAGCCGGTCCGGGACAGGGGGCGATACGCAGTATTTT. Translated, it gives CASSRSGTGGDTQYF.

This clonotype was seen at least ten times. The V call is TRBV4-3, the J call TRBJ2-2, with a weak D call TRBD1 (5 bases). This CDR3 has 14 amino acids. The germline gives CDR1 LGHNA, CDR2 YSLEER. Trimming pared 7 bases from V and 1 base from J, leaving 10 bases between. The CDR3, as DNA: TGCGCCAGCAAGACAGAAATGAACACCGGGGAGCTGTTTTTT. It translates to CASKTEMNTGELFF.

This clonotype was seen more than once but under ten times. In DNA, the CDR3 is TGTGCCAGCAGCTTATTATCGACAGGGGGAAATCAGCCCCAGCATTTT. It codes for CASSLLSTGGNQPQHF. V gene TRBV7-8 combines with J gene TRBJ1-5; 9 bases are shared with TRBD1. CDR1 SGHVS and CDR2 FQNEAQ come from the germline V gene. The trim removed 2 bases at V and 4 bases at J, leaving 6 bases unmatched. The CDR3 extends over 16 amino acids.

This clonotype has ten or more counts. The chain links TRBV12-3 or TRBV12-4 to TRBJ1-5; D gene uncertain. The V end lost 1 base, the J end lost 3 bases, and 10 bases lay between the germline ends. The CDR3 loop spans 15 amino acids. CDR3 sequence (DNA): TGTGCCAGCAGTTTAGAGGACCGCTTCAATCAGCCCCAGCATTTT. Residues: CASSLEDRFNQPQHF.

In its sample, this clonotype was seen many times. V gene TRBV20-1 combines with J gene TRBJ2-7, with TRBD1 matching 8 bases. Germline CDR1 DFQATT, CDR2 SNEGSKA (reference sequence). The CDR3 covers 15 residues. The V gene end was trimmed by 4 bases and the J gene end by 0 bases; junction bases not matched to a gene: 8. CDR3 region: CSATKGTGFSYEQYF. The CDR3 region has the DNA TGCAGTGCTACCAAAGGGACAGGATTCTCCTACGAGCAGTACTTC.

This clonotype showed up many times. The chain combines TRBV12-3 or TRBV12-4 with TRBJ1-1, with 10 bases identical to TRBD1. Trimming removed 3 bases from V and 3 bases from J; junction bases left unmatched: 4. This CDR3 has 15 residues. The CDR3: CASSFPGQGYTEAFF. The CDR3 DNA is TGTGCCAGCAGTTTCCCGGGACAGGGGTACACTGAAGCTTTCTTT.

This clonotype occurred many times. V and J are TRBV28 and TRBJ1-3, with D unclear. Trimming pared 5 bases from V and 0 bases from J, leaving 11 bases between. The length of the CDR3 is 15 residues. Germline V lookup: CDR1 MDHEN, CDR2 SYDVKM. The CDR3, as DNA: TGTGCCAGCAGTGGCTTTATTCTCTCTGGAAACACCATATATTTT. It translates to CASSGFILSGNTIYF.

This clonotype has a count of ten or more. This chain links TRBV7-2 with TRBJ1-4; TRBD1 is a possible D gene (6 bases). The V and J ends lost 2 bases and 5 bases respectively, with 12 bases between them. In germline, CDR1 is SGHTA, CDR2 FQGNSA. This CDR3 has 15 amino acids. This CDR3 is CASSLFGQKNEKLFF. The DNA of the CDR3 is TGTGCCAGCAGCTTATTTGGACAGAAGAATGAAAAACTGTTTTTT.

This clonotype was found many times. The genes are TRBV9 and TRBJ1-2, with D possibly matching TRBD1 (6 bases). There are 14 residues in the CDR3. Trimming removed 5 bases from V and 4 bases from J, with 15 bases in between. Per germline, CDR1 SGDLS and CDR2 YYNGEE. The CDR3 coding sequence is TGTGCCAGCAGTGCGGACAGTGGAATCTATGGCTACACCTTC. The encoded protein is CASSADSGIYGYTF.

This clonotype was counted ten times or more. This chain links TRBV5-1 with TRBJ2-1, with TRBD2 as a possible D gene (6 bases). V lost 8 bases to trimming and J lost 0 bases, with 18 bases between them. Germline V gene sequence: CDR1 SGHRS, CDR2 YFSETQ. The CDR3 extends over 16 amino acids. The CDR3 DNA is TGCGCCAGTAGGGCGGGACCCTCCTCCTCCTACAATGAGCAGTTCTTC. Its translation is CASRAGPSSSYNEQFF.

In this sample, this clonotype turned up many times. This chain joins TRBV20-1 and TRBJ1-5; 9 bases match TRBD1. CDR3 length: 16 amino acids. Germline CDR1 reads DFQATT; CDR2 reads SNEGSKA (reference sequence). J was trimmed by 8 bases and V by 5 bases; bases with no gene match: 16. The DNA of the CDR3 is TGCAGTGCTGAAACCGGGACAGGGAGGCCAGGAGAGCCCCAGCATTTT. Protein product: CSAETGTGRPGEPQHF.

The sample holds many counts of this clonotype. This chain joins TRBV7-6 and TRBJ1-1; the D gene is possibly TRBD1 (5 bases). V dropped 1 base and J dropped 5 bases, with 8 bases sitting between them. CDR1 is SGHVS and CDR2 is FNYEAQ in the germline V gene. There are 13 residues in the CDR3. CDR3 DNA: TGTGCCAGCAGCTTAGACGGGGGAACTGAAGCTTTCTTT. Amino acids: CASSLDGGTEAFF.

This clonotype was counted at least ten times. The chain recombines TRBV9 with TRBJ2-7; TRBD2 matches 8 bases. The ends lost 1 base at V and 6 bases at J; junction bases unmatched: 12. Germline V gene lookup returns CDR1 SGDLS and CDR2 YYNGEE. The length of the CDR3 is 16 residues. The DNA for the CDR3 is TGTGCCAGCAGCGTACTTATAAGCGGGAGCCTGGGCGAGCAGTACTTC. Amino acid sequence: CASSVLISGSLGEQYF.

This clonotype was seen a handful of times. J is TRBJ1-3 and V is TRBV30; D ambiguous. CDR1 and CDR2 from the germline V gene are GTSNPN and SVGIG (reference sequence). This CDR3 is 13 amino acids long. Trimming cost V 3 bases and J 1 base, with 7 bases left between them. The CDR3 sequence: CAWSQRSGNTIYF. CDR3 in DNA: TGTGCCTGGAGCCAAAGATCTGGAAACACCATATATTTT.